This entry lists 19 T cell receptor beta chains sequenced from one sample in a study of regulatory T cells in long-lasting Graves disease. As to time point: newly diagnosed GD, antithyroid drugs for less than 3 months. Making the TCR library involved RNA that had been extracted from PBMCs. CDR3 regions were amplified by Arm-PCR using iRepertoire HTBI primers to build TCR beta libraries. TCRdb reanalysed the multiplex PCR reads using MiXCR and keeps one entry per CDR3 protein. The table has 560,000 or so distinct CDR3 sequences, around 15% seen once. These same data were also listed under a study on T cells in Graves' hyperthyroidism and ophthalmopathy.

The material was peripheral blood mononuclear cells (PBMCs), obtained at new diagnosis, from a patient treated with antithyroid drugs. The receptor set was obtained from a man between 18 and 29 years old with Graves disease.

This clonotype was found many times. The V gene is TRBV7-9, the J gene TRBJ2-3; D gene unclear. The length of the CDR3 is 16 residues. V lost 1 base to trimming and J lost 0 bases, with 11 bases between them. Germline CDR1 reads SEHNR; CDR2 reads FQNEAQ (reference sequence). This chain's CDR3 is CASSLVRGPSTDTQYF. CDR3 DNA sequence: TGTGCCAGCAGCTTAGTTCGAGGACCAAGCACAGATACGCAGTATTTT.

This clonotype was found many times. One junction end disagrees with the germline gene, perhaps due to a read error. The rearrangement joins TRBV5-1 to TRBJ1-1; no definite D call. The CDR3 is made up of 13 amino acids. Germline assignment: CDR1 SGHRS and CDR2 YFSETQ. Here the CDR3 DNA reads TGTGCCAGCAGCTTGTCTAGAGGGACTGAAGCTTTCTTT. This encodes CASSLSRGTEAFF.

The CDR3 bases are TGTGCCAGCTCACCAAATATGGGTAGCTCCTACAATGAGCAGTTCTTC. It yields the protein CASSPNMGSSYNEQFF. V is TRBV18 and J is TRBJ2-1; D remains ambiguous. The CDR3 contains 16 residues. The V and J ends lost 2 bases and 0 bases respectively, with 11 bases between them. Looked up from germline, CDR1 is KGHSH and CDR2 is LQKENI.

The chain couples TRBV29-1 to TRBJ1-1; weak D call: TRBD1 (5 bases). Trimming cost V 1 base and J 10 bases, with 19 bases left between them. CDR1 and CDR2 from the germline V gene are SQVTM and ANQGSEA. The CDR3 has 14 amino acids. In DNA form, the CDR3 reads TGCAGCGTTGAAGGTGTCTGGTCTTTGCAGGGAGCTTTCTTT. This encodes CSVEGVWSLQGAFF.

This clonotype was counted a few times. The rearrangement links TRBV7-9 to TRBJ2-7; TRBD2 might be the D (5 bases). Looked up from germline, CDR1 is SEHNR and CDR2 is FQNEAQ (reference sequence). The CDR3 is 12 residues long. The ends were cut back, 6 bases at V and 2 bases at J, with 8 bases in the middle. For the CDR3, the DNA is TGTGCCAGCAGGAGGGATCCCTACGAGCAGTACTTC. Translated, it gives CASRRDPYEQYF.

Points on this clonotype: A read error is possible here, since a much larger clone lies one base away. This sequence joins TRBV12-3 or TRBV12-4 and TRBJ2-1; 7 positions match TRBD2. The junction had 6 bases not matched to a gene; V was cut back by 4 bases and J by 3 bases. The CDR3 is made up of 15 amino acids. Here the CDR3 reads CASSSAGPIYNEQFF. CDR3 in DNA: TGTGCCAGCAGTTCAGCGGGACCCATCTACAATGAGCAGTTCTTC.

This clonotype came up many times. The chain couples TRBV28 to TRBJ1-2; TRBD1 aligns across 8 bases. Per germline, CDR1 MDHEN and CDR2 SYDVKM. This CDR3 spans 14 amino acids. The junction had 8 bases not matched to a gene; V was cut back by 7 bases and J by 4 bases. CDR3 DNA sequence: TGTGCCAGCACCGGAGGACAGGGAAGCTATGGCTACACCTTC. This sequence encodes CASTGGQGSYGYTF.

This clonotype has at least ten counts. A junction end diverges from the germline sequence, so it may reflect a read error. This chain uses TRBV5-1 with TRBJ2-1; 8 positions match TRBD2. The CDR3 covers 15 residues. Germline V CDR1 and CDR2: SGHRS, YFSETQ. The CDR3, as DNA: TGTGCCAGCAGCTTCCGCGGACTAGCCCCACATGAGCAGTTCTTC. It specifies CASSFRGLAPHEQFF. Based on the CDR3 plus reference TRBV5-1 and TRBJ2-1, the full variable domain is KAGVTQTPRYLIKTRGQQVTLSCSPISGHRSVSWYQQTPGQGLQFLFEYFSETQRNKGNFPGRFSGRQFSNSRSEMNVSTLELGDSALYLCASSFRGLAPHEQFFGPGTRLTVL.

This clonotype showed up many times. The chain has TRBV5-1 and TRBJ1-1; no firm D call. V lost 0 bases, J lost 4 bases, and 13 bases lay in between. This CDR3 is built from 15 residues. Germline V lookup: CDR1 SGHRS, CDR2 YFSETQ. CDR3 in amino acids: CASSLEPVEATEAFF. For the CDR3, the DNA is TGCGCCAGCAGCTTGGAGCCGGTGGAGGCCACTGAAGCTTTCTTT.

The J gene is TRBJ2-4, the V gene TRBV19; the D is unclear. Germline loops: CDR1 LNHDA, CDR2 SQIVND (reference sequence). This CDR3 has 15 amino acids. V lost 2 bases to trimming and J lost 9 bases, with 17 bases between them. DNA for the CDR3: TGTGCCAGTAGTATATCTCCCCCCTCGGCCTTCATTCAGTACTTC. It is translated as CASSISPPSAFIQYF.

The rearrangement links TRBV19 to TRBJ1-1; D unresolved. CDR1 is LNHDA, CDR2 SQIVND, per germline (reference sequence). With 4 bases removed from V and 1 base from J, the gap between germline ends came to 13 bases. This CDR3 is built from 15 residues. In nucleotides, the CDR3 is TGTGCCAGTAGTACCCTCCGTGGCGGGAACACTGAAGCTTTCTTT. Protein: CASSTLRGGNTEAFF.

This clonotype came up a few times. CDR3: CAWGEGPAYEQYF. As DNA, the CDR3 is TGTGCCTGGGGGGAAGGGCCGGCCTACGAGCAGTACTTC. The rearrangement joins TRBV30 to TRBJ2-7; D unclear. CDR3 size: 13 residues. From germline, CDR1 is GTSNPN and CDR2 SVGIG (reference sequence). Between the trimmed V and J ends, which lost 5 bases and 2 bases, there was a span of 13 bases.

This clonotype showed up many times. V gene TRBV7-2 combines with J gene TRBJ2-1, with 7 bases that match TRBD2. Germline V gene lookup returns CDR1 SGHTA and CDR2 FQGNSA. Trimming at V came to 3 bases and at J to 6 bases, leaving 5 bases not matched to a gene. The CDR3 sequence is 14 residues long. The CDR3: CASSLTGGGNEQFF. In DNA, the CDR3 is TGTGCCAGCAGCTTGACGGGAGGCGGCAATGAGCAGTTCTTC.

The CDR3 sequence: CAWSGYDSPLHF. Written as DNA, the CDR3 is TGTGCCTGGAGTGGGTATGATTCACCCCTCCACTTT. The chain is built from TRBV30 and TRBJ1-6, with D unclear. V was pared by 1 base and J by 8 bases, with 6 bases between. Germline CDR1 and CDR2: GTSNPN and SVGIG (reference sequence). CDR3 size: 12 residues.

Remarks on this clonotype: Possible read error: a much larger clone is one base away. The chain carries TRBV6-1 and TRBJ1-4, with unresolved D. CDR1 is MNHNS and CDR2 is SASEGT in the germline V gene. This CDR3 contains 15 residues. The CDR3 is CASSQAGSANEKLFF. The CDR3 bases are TGTGCCAGCAGTCAAGCAGGTTCCGCCAATGAAAAACTGTTTTTT.

V gene TRBV20-1 combines with J gene TRBJ1-5, with D perhaps TRBD1 (6 bases). Germline values: CDR1 DFQATT, CDR2 SNEGSKA (reference sequence). The CDR3 loop spans 15 amino acids. The V and J ends lost 6 bases and 1 base respectively, with 16 bases between them. CDR3: CSAPRGGVSNQPQHF. In DNA form, the CDR3 reads TGCAGTGCCCCCAGGGGAGGGGTGAGCAATCAGCCCCAGCATTTT.

The CDR3 bases are TGCGCCAGCAGCCAAGTGGGTGCAGCTGTGGACGAGCAGTACTTC. Translated, it gives CASSQVGAAVDEQYF. The chain uses TRBV4-1 and TRBJ2-7, with D unresolved. Trimming pared 1 base from V and 5 bases from J, leaving 15 bases between. The germline gives CDR1 MGHRA, CDR2 YSYEKL. The CDR3 is 15 amino acids.

This chain links TRBV12-3 or TRBV12-4 with TRBJ2-3, with TRBD1 as a possible D gene (6 bases). V was pared by 7 bases and J by 6 bases, with 20 bases between. The CDR3 has 15 residues. The CDR3 reads CASIRGWGLGDTQYF. The CDR3 DNA reads as TGTGCCAGCATTAGGGGGTGGGGGCTCGGGGATACGCAGTATTTT.

V and J are TRBV9 and TRBJ1-1, with 8 bases that match TRBD1. V was pared by 4 bases and J by 5 bases, with 7 bases of the junction left unmatched. This CDR3 has 14 amino acids. Germline-derived CDR1 and CDR2 are SGDLS and YYNGEE. The CDR3 sequence is CASSLEDRVTEAFF. The DNA for the CDR3 is TGTGCCAGCAGCTTAGAGGACAGGGTGACTGAAGCTTTCTTT.